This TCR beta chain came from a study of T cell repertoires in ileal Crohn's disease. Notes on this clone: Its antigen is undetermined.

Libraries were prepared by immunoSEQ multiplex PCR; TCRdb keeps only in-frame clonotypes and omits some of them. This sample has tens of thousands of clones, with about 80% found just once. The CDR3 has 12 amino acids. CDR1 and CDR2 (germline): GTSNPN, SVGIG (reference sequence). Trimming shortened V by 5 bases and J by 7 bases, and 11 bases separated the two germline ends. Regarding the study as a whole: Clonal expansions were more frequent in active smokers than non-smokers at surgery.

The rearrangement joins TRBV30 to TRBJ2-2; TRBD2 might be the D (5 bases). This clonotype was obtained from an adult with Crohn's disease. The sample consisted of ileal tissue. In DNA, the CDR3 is TGTGCCTGGGGTCCTCGGGGCGGGGAGCTGTTTTTT. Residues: CAWGPRGGELFF.